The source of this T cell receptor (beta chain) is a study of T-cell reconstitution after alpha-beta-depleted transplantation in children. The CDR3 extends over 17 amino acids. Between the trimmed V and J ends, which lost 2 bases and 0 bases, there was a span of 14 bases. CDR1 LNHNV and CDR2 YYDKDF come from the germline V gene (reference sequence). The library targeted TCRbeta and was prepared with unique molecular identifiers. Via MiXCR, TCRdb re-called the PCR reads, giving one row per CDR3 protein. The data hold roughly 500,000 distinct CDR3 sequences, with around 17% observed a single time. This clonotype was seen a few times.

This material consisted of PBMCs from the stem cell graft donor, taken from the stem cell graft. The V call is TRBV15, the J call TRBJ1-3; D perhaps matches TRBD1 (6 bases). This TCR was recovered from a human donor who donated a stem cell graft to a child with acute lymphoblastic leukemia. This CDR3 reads CATSRTGTLTSGNTIYF. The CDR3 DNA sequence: TGTGCCACCAGCAGAACCGGGACACTTACCTCTGGAAACACCATATATTTT.